This T cell receptor (beta chain) was captured by sequencing in a study of T cell changes during pregnancy in multiple sclerosis. Trimming removed 6 bases at V and 2 bases at J, with 13 bases between. The CDR3 totals 14 residues. Germline values: CDR1 KGHSH, CDR2 LQKENI. Sequenced by immunoSEQ multiplex PCR; TCRdb stores in-frame clones only, minus some. Seen here are about 40,000 clones, approximately 90% observed once, and the top ten hold 0.7% to 0.95%. This clonotype was obtained from a female donor with multiple sclerosis, enrolled in a pregnancy study. This chain connects TRBV18 to TRBJ1-2, with D unclear. The sample consisted of CD4+ T cells from peripheral blood mononuclear cells, taken before pregnancy. CDR3: CASSPAGGNYGYTF. CDR3 bases: TGTGCCAGCTCCCCAGCCGGCGGGAACTATGGCTACACCTTC.